This entry concerns a single T cell receptor beta chain. One junction end does not reproduce the germline sequence, and a read error may be involved. The T cell receptor alpha and beta CDR3 regions were amplified from mRNA by semiquantitative ARM-PCR. In ARM-PCR, communal superprimers followed tagged nested gene-specific primers for exponential amplification. First-round products served as template after exonuclease removal of nested primers. TCRdb re-called the multiplex PCR reads with MiXCR, one entry per CDR3 protein. The table has 6,700 or so distinct CDR3 sequences, 70% seen once. Anti-CD45RA microbeads isolated naive and transitional T cells from pooled CD4+ and CD8+ cells. The sample is drawn from a study of relationships among human T cell subsets. Per germline, CDR1 SSHAT and CDR2 FNYEAQ (reference sequence). The CDR3 has 16 amino acids.

This TCR derives from a man aged 40-50 years in good health. The specimen was naive and transitional (CD45RA+) T cells sorted from blood. This chain uses TRBV7-7 with TRBJ2-5, with 10 bases matching TRBD1. The CDR3 is CASSSETGGSSETQYF. Written as DNA, the CDR3 is TGTGCTAGCAGTTCCGAGACAGGGGGCAGTTCGGAGACCCAGTACTTC.